One sample yielded the 14 T cell receptor beta chains listed below, sequenced in a study of T cell responses to AZD1222 COVID-19 vaccine listed by TCRdb under 2021. Sample time point, as interpreted from the label and publication: about 28 days (+/-7) after the second vaccine dose. To prepare the library, the immunoSEQ multiplex PCR assay was applied. The table was pulled from immuneACCESS by TCRdb, which kept in-frame rearrangements only. Such tables lose some clones; where checked, under half of the loss comes from unresolved V genes, and the rest has no known cause. Recorded for this sample are about 73,000 clones; 85% to 90% of them occurred a single time. 9.3% of the sample is held by the ten biggest clonotypes. The input for sequencing was peripheral blood, taken 28 days after the second AZD1222 dose. The receptor set was obtained from an adult who received the AZD1222 COVID-19 vaccine.

V and J are TRBV5-1 and TRBJ1-4; no firm D call. V was clipped by 1 base and J by 0 bases, with 4 bases between them. The CDR3 consists of 14 residues. Germline CDR1 is SGHRS and CDR2 is YFSETQ. The CDR3 reads CASSLRPTNEKLFF. In nucleotides, the CDR3 is TGCGCCAGCAGCTTGAGGCCAACTAATGAAAAACTGTTTTTT.

The CDR3 region is CASIQGTDNSPLHF. DNA for the CDR3: TGCGCCAGCATACAGGGTACGGATAATTCACCCCTCCACTTT. The chain carries TRBV10-2 and TRBJ1-6, with D perhaps matching TRBD1 (6 bases). Germline V CDR1 and CDR2: WSHSY, SAAADI. There are 14 residues in the CDR3. V was shortened by 7 bases and J by 5 bases, with 12 bases between the two germline ends.

For the CDR3, the DNA is TGCGCCAGCAGGGAACCGGGACTAGCGACGTCCTACAATGAGCAGTTCTTC. Protein: CASREPGLATSYNEQFF. The chain couples TRBV10-2 to TRBJ2-1; TRBD2 matches at 10 bases. V gave up 6 bases and J gave up 1 base; unmatched junction bases: 9. The CDR3 runs to 17 residues. Germline CDR1 WSHSY, CDR2 SAAADI.

The chain couples TRBV24-1 to TRBJ1-2; TRBD1 aligns across 9 bases. V was clipped by 9 bases and J by 3 bases; unmatched bases: 7. CDR3 length equals 14 residues. Germline CDR1 KGHDR, CDR2 SFDVKD. For the CDR3, the DNA is TGTGCCACCTCCCTCGGGGACAGGGACTATGGCTACACCTTC. It encodes CATSLGDRDYGYTF.

This clone was detected once. The chain links TRBV23-1 to TRBJ2-7, with D possibly being TRBD1 (6 bases). TRBV23-1 is an ORF for which the function is uncertain. This CDR3 comprises 17 residues. With 4 bases removed from V and 0 bases from J, the gap between germline ends came to 19 bases. The CDR3 spells CASSPPGSQGSSYEQYV. DNA for the CDR3: TGCGCCAGCAGTCCACCTGGATCACAGGGAAGCTCCTACGAGCAGTACGTC.

The rearrangement joins TRBV7-6 to TRBJ2-3; TRBD1 matches 10 bases. V gave up 3 bases and J gave up 1 base; unmatched junction bases: 1. Germline V lookup: CDR1 SGHVS, CDR2 FNYEAQ. The CDR3 runs to 15 residues. CDR3 coding DNA: TGTGCCAGCAGCTTCGGGACAGGGGGCACAGATACGCAGTATTTT. Residues: CASSFGTGGTDTQYF.

This chain joins TRBV19 and TRBJ2-2, with D possibly TRBD1 on 7 matching bases. V shed 3 bases and J shed 5 bases, with 19 bases lying between them. This CDR3 spans 17 amino acids. The germline CDR1 and CDR2 sequences are LNHDA and SQIVND (reference sequence). CDR3 bases: TGTGCCAGTAGTATCCGGACAGGAGGAGGGCCTACCGGGGAGCTGTTTTTT. Translated: CASSIRTGGGPTGELFF.

The J gene is TRBJ2-2, the V gene TRBV2; TRBD1 or TRBD2 may be the D gene (6 bases each). V gave up 7 bases and J gave up 1 base, with 13 bases separating them. Germline V CDR1 and CDR2: SNHLY, FYNNEI. The CDR3 consists of 15 residues. CDR3 coding DNA: TGTGCCAGCAAGGCGGGACATCAGAACACCGGGGAGCTGTTTTTT. It specifies CASKAGHQNTGELFF.

This clone was picked up a small number of times. The rearrangement joins TRBV28 to TRBJ1-6; D may be TRBD1 (6 bases). The CDR3 contains 14 residues. Germline V CDR1 and CDR2: MDHEN, SYDVKM. V lost 3 bases, J lost 6 bases, and 9 bases lay in between. The CDR3 loop is CASSFQGFNSPLHF. The CDR3, as DNA: TGTGCCAGCAGTTTTCAGGGGTTTAATTCACCCCTCCACTTT.

This chain uses TRBV12-2 with TRBJ1-1; the table's D gene call, TRBD1, was not cross checked with the DNA. TRBV12-2 is flagged as a pseudogene. CDR3 length equals 17 residues. CDR3 sequence reads: CASRSLRRHRDGTEAFF. CDR3 DNA sequence: TGTGCAAGTCGCTCACTACGCCGGCACAGGGATGGCACTGAAGCTTTCTTT.

This chain connects TRBV15 to TRBJ1-1; D not resolved. V was trimmed by 0 bases and J by 5 bases, leaving 4 bases between them. The CDR3 is made up of 12 amino acids. Germline CDR1 is LNHNV and CDR2 is YYDKDF (reference sequence). The DNA of the CDR3 is TGTGCCACCAGCAGAGATACAACTGAAGCTTTCTTT. Amino acids: CATSRDTTEAFF.

The rearrangement uses TRBV20-1 and TRBJ1-5; a weak D match, TRBD1 (5 bases). The V and J ends lost 3 bases and 2 bases respectively, with 17 bases between them. The germline CDR1 and CDR2 sequences are DFQATT and SNEGSKA (reference sequence). This CDR3 spans 16 amino acids. This CDR3 is CSASTTESWGNQPQHF. In DNA, the CDR3 is TGCAGTGCTAGTACGACAGAGTCCTGGGGCAATCAGCCCCAGCATTTT.

The genes are TRBV12-3 or TRBV12-4 and TRBJ1-3, with unresolved D. The CDR3 is made up of 12 amino acids. Trimming pared 5 bases from V and 1 base from J, leaving 3 bases between. The CDR3 coding sequence is TGTGCCAGCAGTCCATCTGGAAACACCATATATTTT. This encodes CASSPSGNTIYF.

The chain is built from TRBV5-1 and TRBJ2-1; D remains unclear. The CDR3 totals 15 residues. Germline V lookup: CDR1 SGHRS, CDR2 YFSETQ. V lost 3 bases, J lost 0 bases, and 10 bases lay in between. The CDR3 is CASSSLSSSYNEQFF. The CDR3 nucleotides read TGCGCCAGCAGCTCCCTCAGTAGCTCCTACAATGAGCAGTTCTTC.